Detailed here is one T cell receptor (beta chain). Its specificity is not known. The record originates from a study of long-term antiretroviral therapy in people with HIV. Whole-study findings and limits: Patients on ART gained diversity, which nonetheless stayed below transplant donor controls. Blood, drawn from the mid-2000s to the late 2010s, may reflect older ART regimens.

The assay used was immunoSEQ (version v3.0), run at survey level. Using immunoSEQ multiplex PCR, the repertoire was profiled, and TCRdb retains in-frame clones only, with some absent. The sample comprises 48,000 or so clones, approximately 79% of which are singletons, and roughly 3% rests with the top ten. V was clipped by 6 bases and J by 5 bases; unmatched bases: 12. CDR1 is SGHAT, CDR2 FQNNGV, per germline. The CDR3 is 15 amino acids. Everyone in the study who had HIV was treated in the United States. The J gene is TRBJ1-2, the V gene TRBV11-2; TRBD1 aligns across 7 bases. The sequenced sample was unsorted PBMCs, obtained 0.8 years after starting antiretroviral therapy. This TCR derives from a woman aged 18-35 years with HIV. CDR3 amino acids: CASRSGQAAGYGYTF. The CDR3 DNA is TGTGCCAGCAGGTCCGGACAGGCGGCTGGGTATGGCTACACCTTC.